Described below is a single TCR beta chain sequence and its context. Its target antigen remains unknown. No clone much larger than this one lies a single base away; base qualities are absent. A patient counted as having stable Graves' hyperthyroidism if no progression to ophthalmopathy occurred over 18 months of follow-up. Hyperthyroidism patients were aged 18 to 65 years and newly diagnosed, with disease duration of less than 2 months. Any patient with an uncontrolled infection, another autoimmune disease, pregnancy or lactation was excluded. Diagnoses relied on clinical symptoms, serum thyroxine and TRAb, thyroid ultrasound and orbital computed tomography. PBMCs were isolated from about 9.1 ml of fresh peripheral blood by Ficoll-Paque density gradient centrifugation. Total RNA was extracted using Trizol reagent, and RNA quality was assessed on an Agilent 2100 Bioanalyzer. This specimen belongs to a study of T cells in Graves' hyperthyroidism and ophthalmopathy (dated by TCRdb to between 2018 and 2021). With regard to the full study: Peripheral blood was collected at initial diagnosis, before any treatment. A discovery cohort of approximately 97 patients, 43 with Graves' ophthalmopathy and 57 with stable Graves' hyperthyroidism, was used to find distinguishing TCR V-J signatures. Prospective prediction of ophthalmopathy was tested in an independent validation cohort consisting of some 20 hyperthyroidism patients and approximately 16 patients who later progressed to ophthalmopathy. For training and testing, the approximately 92 patients in the discovery cohort were randomly divided in a 7:3 ratio. In addition, the study compared T-cell repertoires in thyroid tissue and in blood from a handful of Graves' hyperthyroidism patients. Following sampling, methimazole starting at 30 mg daily was given to hyperthyroidism patients, and high-dose intravenous methylprednisolone was given to ophthalmopathy patients. The paper describes TCR Vbeta CDR3 sequencing of roughly 130 peripheral blood samples, made up of 43 ophthalmopathy patients, 70 to 80 hyperthyroidism patients and about 17 progressor patients. Study-wide findings and limitations: In validation, the model predicted progression to ophthalmopathy a median of roughly 6.5 months before onset, with 65% to 71% sensitivity and nearly 75% specificity. Most expanded thyroid clonotypes (frequency above 0.001) were also found in blood, which suggests that blood repertoires may mirror thyroid immune responses. In cross-validation, a model built on a 13 V-J signature told ophthalmopathy apart from stable hyperthyroidism with approximately 90% sensitivity and about 81% specificity, and in testing the same model reached 80%/75%. No statistical method was used to fix the sample size in advance, and group allocation was not hidden from the investigators.

The TCR beta CDR3 regions were amplified from RNA transcripts. The TCR CDR3 was subjected to a first round of RT-PCR using the HTBI primer set and the Qiagen OneStep RT-PCR kit. The libraries were constructed in a second round of multiplex PCR and then size-selected and purified. Libraries were sequenced paired-end with 100 bp reads on an Illumina HiSeq2000. On the authors' methods: SOAPnuke was used to process the raw data, throwing out any read that contained adapters or uncalled bases, had a mean Phred below 15, or lacked an exact constant-primer or identifier match. COPE v1.2.5 was used to merge high-quality paired reads, and clonotypes were defined as unique nucleotide sequences. Clonotypes were aligned to IMGT TRBV, TRBD and TRBJ reference segments using MiTCR v1.1. The analysis included only V-J combinations with a frequency above 0.0001, which together covered about 99% of the repertoires. A TCS score was defined as the ratio of F50 (clonal expansion) to E x V (chaos), with BLOSUM62-based TCRdist applied between CDR3 peptides within each V-J. Welch's t-statistics and random forest reduced around 520 V-J features to roughly 13, which were used in a naive Bayes classifier (R e1071). Starting from the raw public reads, TCRdb applied fastp trimming at Q25, assembled clones with MiXCR and retained in-frame beta chains. Under each unique CDR3 protein, matching rows form one entry showing the most common genes and DNA. These V and J calls derive from TCRdb rather than the authors' analysis. The sample data list some 300,000 distinct CDR3 sequences, and around 17% of these were observed just once. Roughly 33% of the sample belongs to the ten largest clones.

Taken from cysteine to phenylalanine, the CDR3 has 16 residues. This entry keeps only the CDR3 DNA: 48 bases, framed from base 1. Trimmed from V: 4 bases; trimmed from J: 0 bases; junction bases lacking a gene match: 3. From the germline V gene (reference sequence), CDR1 is SEHNR and CDR2 is FQNEAQ. This TCR was sampled from a man aged 30-40 years with Graves' hyperthyroidism. The chain is encoded by TRBV7-9 joined to TRBJ2-7, and TRBD2 matches 13 of the central bases. The sample comprised blood. The encoded CDR3 is CASSSGLAGSSYEQYF. In nucleotide form, the sequence is TGTGCCAGCAGCTCGGGACTAGCGGGAAGCTCCTACGAGCAGTACTTC.